This T cell receptor (beta chain) comes out of a study of ipilimumab plus nivolumab after autologous stem cell transplantation. At the level of the study: A median of about eight nivolumab and 5 ipilimumab doses were given.

Using immunoSEQ multiplex PCR, the repertoire was profiled, and TCRdb retains in-frame clones only, with some absent. The data hold around 19,000 clones, with roughly four fifths observed a single time. In germline, CDR1 is MNHEY, CDR2 SMNVEV (reference sequence). The CDR3 has 16 amino acids. Trimming removed 8 bases from V and 0 bases from J, with 17 bases in between. The V call is TRBV27, the J call TRBJ1-5; maybe TRBD1 (5 bases). The sequencing here drew on PBMCs, taken in a trial of ipilimumab plus nivolumab as post-transplant consolidation. This TCR was sampled from a male donor with diffuse large B-cell lymphoma. The CDR3 DNA follows: TGTGCCAGCGGAGCTCGACAGTCCTATAGCAATCAGCCCCAGCATTTT. This gives the protein CASGARQSYSNQPQHF.